This TCR beta chain was profiled in a study of CD8 T cells in Susac syndrome. In blood CD8+ and CD4+ T cells, TCR beta underwent sequencing. The multiple sclerosis controls comprised treatment-naive patients whose relapsing-remitting disease was stable or active. The authors negatively isolated CD8+ and CD4+ T cells and FACS-enriched TEMRA cells. The RNA, 0.5 to 1 ug, was put through reverse transcription using random hexamers. Amplification of TCR beta CDR3 used immunoSEQ multiplex PCR across 54 Vbeta and 13 Jbeta. Via MiXCR, TCRdb re-called the immunoSEQ multiplex PCR reads, giving one row per CDR3 protein. Here the sample spans approximately 160,000 distinct CDR3 sequences, approximately 93% being singletons. This CDR3 is built from 17 residues. CDR1 is MNHEY and CDR2 is SMNVEV in the germline V gene (reference sequence). V was shortened by 8 bases and J by 3 bases, with 22 bases between the two germline ends.

What was sequenced was CD4+ T cells from PBMCs. The rearrangement links TRBV27 to TRBJ2-2; D may match TRBD1 or TRBD2 (5 bases each). The sequence came from a human donor with multiple sclerosis. The CDR3, as DNA: TGTGCCAGCCAAAACTCGCGAGGGGCGAGGGACACCGGGGAGCTGTTTTTT. Translation gives CASQNSRGARDTGELFF.